Presented here are 5 T cell receptor beta chains from one specimen sequenced in a study of T cells after yellow fever vaccination. One entry per CDR3 protein, called by TCRdb with MiXCR from the 5' RACE reads. Of a few hundred thousand distinct CDR3 sequences listed, 5.5% to 8.5% are singletons. This specimen was CD4+ T cells sorted from PBMCs, taken on the day of the yellow fever booster vaccination. These receptors were obtained from a man between 25 and 39 years old who received the YFV17D yellow fever vaccine.

This clonotype has at least ten counts. CDR3 sequence: CASKLGTIYTGELFF. Here the CDR3 DNA reads TGTGCCAGCAAGCTGGGGACTATTTACACCGGGGAGCTGTTTTTT. The chain joins TRBV4-2 to TRBJ2-2; 7 bases are shared with TRBD2. There are 15 residues in the CDR3. Germline V CDR1 and CDR2: LGHNA, YNFKEQ. V lost 7 bases and J lost 3; bases outside the gene matches: 8.

This clonotype has a handful of counts. This chain links TRBV5-1 with TRBJ2-7; no reliable D call. Germline CDR1 is SGHRS and CDR2 is YFSETQ. The CDR3 is made up of 14 amino acids. Trimming removed 3 bases from V and 4 bases from J, with 14 bases in between. This chain's CDR3 is CASSSQTGSYEQYF. For the CDR3, the DNA is TGCGCCAGCAGCTCCCAGACGGGTTCTTACGAGCAGTACTTC.

This clonotype has more than one count but fewer than ten. The V and J genes are TRBV6-1 and TRBJ2-5, with 13 nucleotides matching TRBD2. Germline-derived CDR1 and CDR2 are MNHNS and SASEGT. The CDR3 is 16 amino acids. The trim removed 6 bases at V and 3 bases at J, leaving 7 bases unmatched. The chain's CDR3 is CASSRGLAGEKETQYF. The CDR3 coding sequence is TGTGCCAGCAGCCGCGGACTAGCGGGAGAAAAAGAGACCCAGTACTTC.

J is TRBJ1-1 and V is TRBV25-1; D ambiguous. The ends were cut back, 4 bases at V and 4 bases at J, with 13 bases in the middle. The CDR3 spans 14 residues. Germline CDR1 MGHDK, CDR2 SYGVNS. The CDR3 is CASSVMGVGTEAFF. The CDR3 DNA sequence: TGTGCCAGCAGTGTCATGGGTGTAGGCACTGAAGCTTTCTTT.

This clonotype came up once. It may be a read error: a sequence one base away is much more abundant. This chain joins TRBV6-5 and TRBJ2-4; 8 positions match TRBD2. CDR3 length: 15 residues. CDR1 MNHEY and CDR2 SVGAGI come from the germline V gene. In DNA, the CDR3 is TGTGCCAGCAGTTACGAAGCGGGAGCCAAAAACAATCAGTACTTC. It specifies CASSYEAGAKNNQYF.